This T cell receptor (beta chain) originates from a study of human T cells and chemical hapten exposure. This sample's time point: patch test 3, about 24 weeks after DPC sensitization. The treatment is: therapeutic diphenylcyclopropenone sensitization with weekly scalp DPC. Donors, patients with alopecia ranging from 18 to 70 years old and judged suitable for DPC, provided samples. The CDR3 is made up of 16 amino acids. In germline, CDR1 is SQVTM, CDR2 ANQGSEA. V lost 1 base to trimming and J lost 6 bases, with 19 bases between them. As originally analysed: 96,000 or so TCRs per sample was the median, with a range of about 20,000 to 690,600. TCRdb fed the RACE reads into MiXCR, producing one record per CDR3 protein. The V and J calls follow TCRdb's processing rather than the paper's. The sample shows more than 100,000 distinct CDR3 sequences, around 11% of them seen only once.

J is TRBJ2-1 and V is TRBV29-1, with D possibly being TRBD2 (6 bases). This TCR was recovered from a woman between 50 and 59 years old with alopecia areata. Some clones in this sample may be carry-over from other donors' samples. This specimen consisted of whole blood, obtained in connection with sensitization to the hapten diphenylcyclopropenone (DPC). CDR3 in DNA: TGCAGCGTTGAAGGGTTGGCGGGATCCCCCGGCAATGAGCAGTTCTTC. Its translation: CSVEGLAGSPGNEQFF.